These T cell receptor beta chains were read from a single sample in a study of cytomegalovirus exposure and HLA in healthy donors. Measured with immunoSEQ multiplex PCR; TCRdb has only the in-frame clones, and not every one. The listing contains about 200,000 clones. Material: PBMCs. These receptors were obtained from a boy aged 10-17 years in good health and CMV-seronegative. Both conserved end residues are part of each CDR3. Fields, in order: J gene, V gene, D gene, CDR3 protein, CDR3 DNA. D genes are given only for firm matches.

J: TRBJ1-4
V: TRBV30
D: .
CDR3: CAWSGSDLNEKLFF
DNA: TGTGCCTGGAGTGGGTCGGACTTGAATGAAAAACTGTTTTTT

J: TRBJ2-2
V: TRBV4-3
D: .
CDR3: CASSLEPGARRRTGELFF
DNA: TGCGCCAGCAGCCTTGAGCCAGGGGCACGTAGAAGGACCGGGGAGCTGTTTTTT

J: TRBJ2-7
V: TRBV30
D: TRBD1
CDR3: CAWSAGTGGFYEQYF
DNA: TGTGCCTGGAGTGCCGGGACAGGGGGCTTCTACGAGCAGTACTTC

J: TRBJ1-2
V: TRBV29-1
D: .
CDR3: CSVSNPGDGYTF
DNA: TGCAGCGTTAGCAACCCCGGGGATGGCTACACCTTC

J: TRBJ1-5
V: TRBV28
D: .
CDR3: CASLSQGNQPQHF
DNA: TGTGCCAGCCTCTCCCAGGGCAATCAGCCCCAGCATTTT

J: TRBJ2-3
V: TRBV19
D: .
CDR3: CASSIGRRNTDTQYF
DNA: TGTGCCAGTAGTATCGGCAGGAGGAACACAGATACGCAGTATTTT

J: TRBJ1-2
V: TRBV6-5
D: TRBD1
CDR3: CASSLRTGGGNYGYTF
DNA: TGTGCCAGCAGTTTACGGACAGGCGGAGGAAACTATGGCTACACCTTC

J: TRBJ1-3
V: TRBV5-1
D: .
CDR3: CASSFRGNTIYF
DNA: TGCGCCAGCAGCTTCCGGGGAAACACCATATATTTT

J: TRBJ2-3
V: TRBV5-4
D: .
CDR3: CASSIAPGDTQYF
DNA: TGTGCCAGCAGCATCGCCCCAGGGGATACGCAGTATTTT

J: TRBJ2-5
V: TRBV18
D: TRBD1
CDR3: CASSPGQKETQYF
DNA: TGTGCCAGCTCACCGGGACAGAAAGAGACCCAGTACTTC

J: TRBJ1-5
V: TRBV7-6
D: .
CDR3: CASSLAFEGEQHF
DNA: TGTGCCAGCAGCTTAGCTTTCGAGGGGGAGCAGCATTTT

J: TRBJ1-2
V: TRBV6-5
D: TRBD1
CDR3: CASSPDWTGVKGYTF
DNA: TGTGCCAGCAGTCCCGACTGGACAGGGGTAAAGGGCTACACCTTC

J: TRBJ2-2
V: TRBV5-4
D: TRBD1
CDR3: CASSKPTGSNTGELFF
DNA: TGTGCCAGCAGCAAGCCGACAGGGTCTAACACCGGGGAGCTGTTTTTT

J: TRBJ2-7
V: TRBV7-6
D: TRBD1
CDR3: CASSLNRGYEQYF
DNA: TGTGCCAGCAGCTTAAACAGGGGCTACGAGCAGTACTTC

J: TRBJ2-5
V: TRBV7-6
D: .
CDR3: CASSPTGEETQYF
DNA: TGTGCCAGCAGCCCCACCGGGGAAGAGACCCAGTACTTC

J: TRBJ2-5
V: TRBV7-8
D: .
CDR3: CASSLPGGYWEQYF
DNA: TGTGCCAGCAGCTTACCCGGGGGATACTGGGAGCAGTACTTC

J: TRBJ1-6
V: TRBV18
D: .
CDR3: CASSPSPNLSSYNSPLHF
DNA: TGTGCCAGCTCACCCTCTCCGAACCTTAGCTCCTATAATTCACCCCTCCACTTT

J: TRBJ2-5
V: TRBV27
D: TRBD1
CDR3: CASSSSDRKERTQYF
DNA: TGTGCCAGCAGTTCCTCGGACAGGAAGGAACGGACCCAGTACTTC

J: TRBJ2-3
V: TRBV14
D: .
CDR3: CASSRVDTQYF
DNA: TGTGCCAGCAGCCGAGTAGATACGCAGTATTTT

J: TRBJ2-5
V: TRBV27
D: .
CDR3: CASRHQYQETQYF
DNA: TGTGCCAGCAGGCACCAGTACCAAGAGACCCAGTACTTC

J: TRBJ2-1
V: TRBV7-3
D: TRBD2
CDR3: CASSGAGKSGNEQFF
DNA: TGTGCCAGCAGCGGAGCGGGGAAATCTGGCAATGAGCAGTTCTTC

J: TRBJ1-1
V: TRBV9
D: .
CDR3: CASSAQDTEAFF
DNA: TGTGCCAGCAGCGCCCAGGACACTGAAGCTTTCTTT

J: TRBJ2-7
V: TRBV28
D: .
CDR3: CASSRVQGRGEQYF
DNA: TGTGCCAGCAGTAGGGTGCAGGGAAGGGGCGAGCAGTACTTC

J: TRBJ2-7
V: TRBV5-6
D: TRBD2
CDR3: CASSPTGGSYEQYF
DNA: TGTGCCAGCAGCCCGACGGGAGGCTCATACGAGCAGTACTTC

J: TRBJ2-2
V: TRBV15
D: .
CDR3: CATRQGGPGELFF
DNA: TGTGCCACCAGACAAGGGGGACCCGGGGAGCTGTTTTTT

J: TRBJ2-7
V: TRBV4-3
D: TRBD1
CDR3: CASSQETGQGIEQYF
DNA: TGCGCCAGCAGCCAAGAAACGGGACAGGGTATCGAGCAGTACTTC

J: TRBJ2-7
V: TRBV11-2
D: .
CDR3: CASSWSYGQYF
DNA: TGTGCCAGCAGCTGGAGCTACGGGCAGTACTTC

J: TRBJ2-7
V: TRBV15
D: TRBD1
CDR3: CATSRDLRTGSGEQYF
DNA: TGTGCCACCAGCAGAGATTTAAGGACAGGGTCGGGCGAGCAGTACTTC

J: TRBJ2-3
V: TRBV5-1
D: .
CDR3: CASSLVPGSDTQYF
DNA: TGCGCCAGCAGCTTGGTTCCGGGATCAGATACGCAGTATTTT

J: TRBJ2-4
V: TRBV15
D: TRBD2
CDR3: CATSRELAGELAKNIQYF
DNA: TGTGCCACCAGCAGAGAACTAGCGGGGGAACTAGCCAAAAACATTCAGTACTTC